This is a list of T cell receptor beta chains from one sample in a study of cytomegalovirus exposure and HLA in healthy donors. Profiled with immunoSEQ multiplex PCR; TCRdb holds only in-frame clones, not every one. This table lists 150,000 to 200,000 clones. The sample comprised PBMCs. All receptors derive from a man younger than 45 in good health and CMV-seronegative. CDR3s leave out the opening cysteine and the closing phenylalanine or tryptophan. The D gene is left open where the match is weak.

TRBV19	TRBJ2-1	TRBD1	ASSIIGGTGTWHEQF
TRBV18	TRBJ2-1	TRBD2	ASSRQLADSYNEQF
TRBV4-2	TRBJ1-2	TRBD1	ASSQFGQGAVAGYT
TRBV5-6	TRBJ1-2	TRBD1	ASSFGGTGGEYGYT
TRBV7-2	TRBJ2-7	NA	AIPLRAAQD
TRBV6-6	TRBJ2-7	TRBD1	ASGDRAPYEQY
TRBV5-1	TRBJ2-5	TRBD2	ASSRPLAGGHQETQY
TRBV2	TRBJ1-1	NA	ASSATAEAF
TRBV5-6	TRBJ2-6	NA	ASSLRGLSGANVLT
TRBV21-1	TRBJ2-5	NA	ASSKVGTTLGETQY
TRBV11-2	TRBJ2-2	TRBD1	ASSLATGVGELF
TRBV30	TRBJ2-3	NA	ALSLGGRDTQY
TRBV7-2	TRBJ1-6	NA	ASSLIGNLNSPLH
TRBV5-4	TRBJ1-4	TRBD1	ASSRQGAATNEKLF
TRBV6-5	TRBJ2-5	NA	ASNPLNRGGETQY
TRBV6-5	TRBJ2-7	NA	ASSYGSVGYEQY
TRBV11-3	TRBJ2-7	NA	ASSPRRGEQY
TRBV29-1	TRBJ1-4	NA	SVGGREEKLF
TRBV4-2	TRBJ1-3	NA	ASSQEISAANTIY
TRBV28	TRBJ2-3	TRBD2	ASSLFGLAGGTDTQY
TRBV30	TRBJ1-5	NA	AWSARRGGQPQH
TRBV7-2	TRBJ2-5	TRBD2	ASSLDPSGETQY
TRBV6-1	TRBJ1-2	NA	AIEAETSIRYGYT
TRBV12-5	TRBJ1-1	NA	ASGLVRGGRSNTEAF
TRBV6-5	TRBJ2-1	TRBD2	ASSYSEGLPNNEQF
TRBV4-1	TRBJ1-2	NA	ASSQEWQNYGYT
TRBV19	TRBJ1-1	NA	ASSIARDTEAF
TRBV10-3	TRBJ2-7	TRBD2	AISDSGRTYEQY
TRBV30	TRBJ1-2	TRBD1	AWSPGQGAYGYT
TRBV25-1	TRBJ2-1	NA	ASSRGSLYNEQF
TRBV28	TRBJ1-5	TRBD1	ASSFISRGQDQPQH
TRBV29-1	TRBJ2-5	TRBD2	SVGGLGGGMGETQY
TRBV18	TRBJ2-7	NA	ASSPPEKTYEQY
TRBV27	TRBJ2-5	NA	ASSLSGARETQY
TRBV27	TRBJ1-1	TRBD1	ASSKHRGLNTEAF
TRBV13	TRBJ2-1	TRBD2	ASSSQSLSGGLNEQF
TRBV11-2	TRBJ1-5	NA	ASSPGTEGFWPQH
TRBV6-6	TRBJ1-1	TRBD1	ASSYGTVEAF
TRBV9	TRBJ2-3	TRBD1	ASSVTGPTDTQY
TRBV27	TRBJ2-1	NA	ASSFISGGVNEQF
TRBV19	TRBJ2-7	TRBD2	ASKTSGGAYEQY
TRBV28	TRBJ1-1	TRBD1	ASKTSGTGPEAF
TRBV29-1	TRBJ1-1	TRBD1	SVEGTGNTEAF
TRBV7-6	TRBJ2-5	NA	ASSRYSQETQY
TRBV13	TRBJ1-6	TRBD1	ASSSRGDSPLH
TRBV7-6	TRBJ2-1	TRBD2	ASSLAFGLAGGPYEQF
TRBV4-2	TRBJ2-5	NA	ASSQGSPGHREETQY
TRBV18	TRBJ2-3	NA	ASSPIYPGGGSPKPDTQY
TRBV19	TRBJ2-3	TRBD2	ASRSGGEADTQY
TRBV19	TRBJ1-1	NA	ASSIDPTEMNTEAF
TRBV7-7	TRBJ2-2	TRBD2	ASSRRTSGRTNTGELF
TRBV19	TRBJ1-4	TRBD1	ASSIRDRGGEKLF
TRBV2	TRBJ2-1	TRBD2	ASKLELGLNPHEQF